This TCR beta chain was sequenced for a study of blood T cell repertoires in COVID-19. TCRdb's copy holds only in-frame clones and misses some; the assay was immunoSEQ multiplex PCR. Altogether 130,000 to 150,000 clones are present, over 75% being singletons, with the ten largest covering roughly 8%. The CDR3 totals 19 residues. V shed 4 bases, J shed 2 bases, and the junction held 11 bases outside the gene matches. Germline V gene sequence: CDR1 SGHDN, CDR2 FVKESK. This clonotype originated in a woman in her fifties or sixties with COVID-19, enrolled during active disease. The gene calls are TRBV14 and TRBJ1-6, with TRBD1 identical over 10 bases. Sequencing was done on a sample of peripheral blood. The CDR3 bases are TGTGCCAGCAGCCTAGAATGGGACAGGGGCCCGCCCTATAATTCACCCCTCCACTTT. Translation: CASSLEWDRGPPYNSPLHF.